Listed below are T cell receptor beta chains from one sample, sequenced in a study of blood T cell repertoires in COVID-19. Assay: immunoSEQ multiplex PCR; the TCRdb copy retains only in-frame clones and omits some. The top ten hold 8% to 13% of the sample, which has 150,000 to 200,000 clones, roughly four fifths seen once. The sequenced sample consisted of peripheral blood. The receptors derive from a woman in her thirties or forties with COVID-19, enrolled during active disease. Both conserved end residues are part of each CDR3.

v_gene	j_gene	CDR3aa
TRBV9	TRBJ2-1	CASSAGRDYNEQFF
TRBV12-5	TRBJ1-2	CASGLVIHGRPVRGYTF
TRBV27	TRBJ2-5	CASMPIFLSWGGETQYF
TRBV6-5	TRBJ2-1	CASSYRGRRNNEQFF
TRBV3-1/TRBV3-2	TRBJ1-5	CASSQASGQPQHF
TRBV6-5	TRBJ1-5	CASTGQVGQPQHF
TRBV28	TRBJ1-2	CASSPNRAAGYTF
TRBV28	TRBJ2-3	CASSGGGRQYF
TRBV7-9	TRBJ1-1	CASIPGGRYTEAFF
TRBV5-1	TRBJ1-2	CASSLGQNYGYTF
TRBV18	TRBJ2-5	CASSWGDRVKETQYF
TRBV3-1/TRBV3-2	TRBJ2-7	CASSQTSGNYEQYF
TRBV9	TRBJ1-2	CASSVAKTGPLGYTF
TRBV19	TRBJ1-1	CASSIGQSFPSSFF
TRBV7-3	TRBJ2-3	CASSLWGGATDTQYF
TRBV30	TRBJ1-1	CAWTHGQATEAFF
TRBV7-9	TRBJ1-5	CASSLFVGGLGNQPQHF
TRBV24-1	TRBJ1-5	CATSEGRTRRGPQHF
TRBV20-1	TRBJ1-5	CSASYIRGNQPQHF
TRBV25-1	TRBJ2-1	CASSRMPSEYNEQFF
TRBV6-6	TRBJ1-1	CASSYSWQENTEAFF
TRBV9	TRBJ2-1	CASSVGGRGNEQFF
TRBV6-5	TRBJ1-5	CASSYAQVNQPQHF
TRBV27	TRBJ1-1	CASRDILVTEAFF
TRBV5-4	TRBJ2-3	CASSQDRTGTDTQYF
TRBV19	TRBJ2-2	CASSTSNTGELFF
TRBV29-1	TRBJ2-2	CSVGQGTNTGELFF
TRBV6-5	TRBJ1-4	CASSTVRTEEKLFF
TRBV7-2	TRBJ2-4	CASSLAADLKNIQYF
TRBV7-9	TRBJ1-3	CASSSDTSGNTIYF
TRBV28	TRBJ1-5	CASSQQGSSNQPQHF
TRBV7-2	TRBJ1-5	CASSTEYSNQPQHF
TRBV7-2	TRBJ2-1	CASSLTYNEQFF
TRBV2	TRBJ1-1	CASSGQLTRMNTEAFF
TRBV9	TRBJ1-2	CASSLDSYGYTF
TRBV6-5	TRBJ2-1	CASSYATVQGGEQFF
TRBV10-2	TRBJ2-1	CASTGRGEQFF
TRBV5-4	TRBJ2-1	CASRQGTSTEQFF
TRBV5-5	TRBJ1-2	CASSRTRANYGYTF
TRBV29-1	TRBJ1-1	CSVEEVANTEAFF
TRBV7-8	TRBJ1-6	CASSLLQHSSYNSPLHF
TRBV5-8	TRBJ1-5	CASSLGTGATYSNQPQHF
TRBV30	TRBJ2-4	CAWGFGTSESNIQYF
TRBV18	TRBJ2-3	CASSYYSDTQYF
TRBV30	TRBJ1-4	CAWRGTGGHEKLFF